The rows below give T cell receptor beta chains drawn from one sample of a study of blood T cell repertoires in COVID-19. This table comes from immunoSEQ multiplex PCR, and its TCRdb copy is limited to in-frame clones, with some not included. The data show 250,000 or so clones, approximately 89% seen once. Sequencing used PBMCs or T cells enriched from blood (not recorded which). All receptors derive from a woman in her 40s with acute COVID-19. Each CDR3 is given with its conserved first and last residue.

v_call,j_call,cdr3_aa
TRBV19,TRBJ1-4,CASKEQGNEKLFF
TRBV7-6,TRBJ1-2,CASSSGQGLNYGYTF
TRBV7-6,TRBJ1-5,CASSLRQNQPQHF
TRBV6-5,TRBJ1-2,CASKTANYGYTF
TRBV7-2,TRBJ1-5,CASSRTGVGNQPQHF
TRBV6-2/TRBV6-3,TRBJ2-1,CASSYGLDYNEQFF
TRBV4-3,TRBJ1-2,CASSQDRLGSLNYGYTF
TRBV2,TRBJ2-5,CASSARTGTETQYF
TRBV6-5,TRBJ1-1,CASRTGGTEAFF
TRBV4-2,TRBJ2-5,CASSQDGGPGTQYF
TRBV19,TRBJ1-5,CASNNRGRAGNQPQHF
TRBV2,TRBJ2-3,CASSVGRPQSTDTQYF